Below are 26 T cell receptor beta chains sequenced from a single sample in a study of regulatory T cells in long-lasting Graves disease. Time point specified: newly diagnosed GD, antithyroid drugs for less than 3 months. The TCR library was made from RNA that had been extracted from PBMCs in TRIzol. Relying on iRepertoire HTBI primers and Arm-PCR of CDR3 regions, the team built TCR beta libraries. TCRdb passed the multiplex PCR reads through MiXCR, listing each CDR3 protein once. The sample holds some 250,000 distinct CDR3 sequences; roughly 21% are singletons and the top ten take about 15%. This specimen was peripheral blood mononuclear cells (PBMCs), taken at new diagnosis, from a patient treated with antithyroid drugs. These receptors were taken from a female donor with Graves disease.

V and J are TRBV19 and TRBJ1-1, with a possible D match to TRBD1 (6 bases). The CDR3 is made up of 17 amino acids. Trimming stripped 7 bases from V and 4 bases from J, with 25 bases between. CDR1 and CDR2 (germline): LNHDA, SQIVND (reference sequence). The CDR3 loop is CASNNGGAGEVGTEAFF. The DNA for the CDR3 is TGTGCCAGTAACAACGGGGGGGCAGGCGAAGTGGGCACTGAAGCTTTCTTT.

A word on this clonotype: One base separates it from a far larger clone, so it is likely a read error. The chain recombines TRBV7-2 with TRBJ2-1, with 9 bases identical to TRBD2. The CDR3 consists of 15 residues. V lost 3 bases to trimming and J lost 8 bases; unmatched junction nucleotides: 8. The germline V gene encodes CDR1 SGHTA and CDR2 FQGNSA. This chain's CDR3 is CASSFIAGEYDEQFF. Written as DNA, the CDR3 is TGTGCCAGCAGCTTTATAGCGGGAGAGTACGATGAGCAGTTCTTC.

To note about this clonotype: This may arise from a read error, as a much more abundant clone is one base away. The V call is TRBV12-3 or TRBV12-4, the J call TRBJ2-5, with unresolved D. The last part of the DNA fits TRBJ2-7 better; the J call may be wrong. This CDR3 is 16 amino acids long. This chain's CDR3 is CASSGLPQPHFYEQYF. CDR3 coding DNA: TGTGCCAGCAGTGGGCTCCCGCAACCTCATTTCTACGAGCAGTACTTC.

This clonotype has ten or more counts. The chain combines TRBV20-1 with TRBJ2-3; 7 nucleotides agree with TRBD2. Germline assignment: CDR1 DFQATT and CDR2 SNEGSKA (reference sequence). The J segment lost 0 bases and the V segment lost 0 bases, leaving 6 bases of the junction unmatched. This CDR3 has 16 amino acids. The DNA for the CDR3 is TGCAGTGCTAGAGATCTGAGCGGGACTAGCACAGATACGCAGTATTTT. This translates into CSARDLSGTSTDTQYF.

This clonotype was counted a few times. The gene calls are TRBV6-1 and TRBJ2-3; 14 positions match TRBD2. The germline CDR1 and CDR2 sequences are MNHNS and SASEGT. V lost 5 bases, J lost 7 bases, and 11 bases stayed unmatched. The CDR3 is 17 amino acids. This CDR3 reads CASSIRWGTSGGYTQYF. The CDR3 coding sequence is TGTGCCAGCAGTATTCGGTGGGGGACTAGCGGGGGATATACGCAGTATTTT.

In its sample, this clonotype was seen a few times. A read error likely explains this, since a far larger clone differs by one base. V is TRBV11-2 and J is TRBJ1-5; TRBD1 might be the D (6 bases). Germline V gene data show CDR1 as SGHAT and CDR2 as FQNNGV. The CDR3 contains 12 residues. The CDR3 is CANSSGVQPQHF. In nucleotides, the CDR3 is TGTGCCAACAGCTCAGGGGTGCAGCCCCAGCATTTT.

J is TRBJ2-3 and V is TRBV12-3 or TRBV12-4, with 10 nucleotides matching TRBD1. This CDR3 is built from 15 residues. The trim removed 2 bases at V and 8 bases at J, leaving 7 bases unmatched. CDR3 amino acids: CASSLRDRGLVTQYF. CDR3 DNA sequence: TGTGCCAGCAGTTTAAGGGACAGGGGACTAGTTACGCAGTATTTT.

This clonotype was seen repeatedly, ten times or more. The chain joins TRBV3-1 to TRBJ2-5; perhaps TRBD2 as D (5 bases). The CDR3 has 13 residues. V was cut by 4 bases and J by 4 bases, with 10 bases left in between. The germline V gene encodes CDR1 LGHDT and CDR2 YNNKEL (reference sequence). The CDR3 reads CASSRRRGETQYF. CDR3 nucleotides: TGTGCCAGCAGCCGGAGGCGAGGAGAGACCCAGTACTTC.

This clonotype is a singleton in its sample. The chain employs TRBV20-1 and TRBJ2-7; 9 bases align to TRBD1. The length of the CDR3 is 11 residues. Germline V CDR1 and CDR2: DFQATT, SNEGSKA (reference sequence). CDR3 region: CSGTGPYEQYF. CDR3 sequence (DNA): TGCAGCGGGACAGGGCCCTACGAGCAGTACTTC.

For this clonotype: With a much larger clone just one base away, this may be a read error. This chain joins TRBV6-2 or TRBV6-3 and TRBJ1-2, with 7 positions matching TRBD1. The junction had 17 bases not matched to a gene; V was cut back by 8 bases and J by 8 bases. The CDR3 is made up of 15 amino acids. Germline V gene sequence: CDR1 MNHEY, CDR2 SVGEGT. CDR3 sequence reads: CASGSNQGVRPGYTF. The CDR3 DNA follows: TGTGCCAGCGGTTCGAACCAGGGGGTGCGACCGGGCTACACCTTC.

This clonotype was detected ten times or more. The V and J genes are TRBV20-1 and TRBJ2-5; no firm D call. The CDR3 sequence is 14 residues long. V was pared by 1 base and J by 5 bases, with 14 bases between. Germline CDR1 reads DFQATT; CDR2 reads SNEGSKA (reference sequence). The chain's CDR3 is CSARAPPPRETQYF. CDR3 DNA sequence: TGCAGTGCTAGAGCCCCGCCGCCTAGGGAGACCCAGTACTTC.

The rearrangement uses TRBV5-1 and TRBJ1-4; unclear D gene. The CDR3 runs 13 residues. V dropped 5 bases and J dropped 5 bases, with 10 bases sitting between them. Per the germline V gene, CDR1 is SGHRS and CDR2 is YFSETQ. This CDR3 reads CASRPGLNEKLFF. CDR3 in DNA: TGCGCCAGCAGACCGGGCCTAAATGAAAAACTGTTTTTT.

There are many counts of this clonotype. The V gene is TRBV10-1, the J gene TRBJ1-1, with unresolved D. V dropped 3 bases and J dropped 3 bases, with 8 bases sitting between them. CDR1 and CDR2 (germline): WNHNN, SYGVQD (reference sequence). The CDR3 runs to 13 residues. CDR3 coding DNA: TGCGCCAGCAGTGACACCTCGGACACTGAAGCTTTCTTT. Protein product: CASSDTSDTEAFF.

The chain joins TRBV19 to TRBJ2-2; TRBD1 aligns across 9 bases. Losses at the gene ends were 7 bases for V and 7 bases for J; bases not matched to a gene: 7. CDR3 length: 14 residues. Germline CDR1 reads LNHDA; CDR2 reads SQIVND (reference sequence). CDR3 sequence: CASNNRGLGGELFF. Written as DNA, the CDR3 is TGTGCCAGTAATAACAGGGGGCTGGGCGGGGAGCTGTTTTTT.

The J gene is TRBJ2-7, the V gene TRBV7-2; a weak D match, TRBD1 (5 bases). The CDR3 sequence is 16 residues long. The germline gives CDR1 SGHTA, CDR2 FQGNSA. With 2 bases removed from V and 1 base from J, the gap between germline ends came to 15 bases. The CDR3 loop reads CASSLRSGIASYEQYF. CDR3 nucleotide sequence: TGTGCCAGCAGCTTAAGGTCAGGGATAGCTTCCTACGAGCAGTACTTC.

There are many counts of this clonotype. The chain joins TRBV30 to TRBJ1-1; 7 bases align to TRBD1. CDR1 is GTSNPN, CDR2 SVGIG, per germline (reference sequence). This CDR3 contains 12 residues. V dropped 5 bases and J dropped 6; count of bases not matched to a gene: 6. DNA of the CDR3: TGTGCCTGGGCCCCAGGGGGGTCTGAAGCTTTCTTT. The encoded protein is CAWAPGGSEAFF.

The rearrangement uses TRBV2 and TRBJ2-1; 12 bases are shared with TRBD2. Germline CDR1 is SNHLY and CDR2 is FYNNEI. The ends lost 8 bases at V and 10 bases at J; junction bases unmatched: 6. This CDR3 has 13 residues. CDR3 sequence: CASYGLAGGEQFF. CDR3 nucleotides: TGTGCCAGCTACGGCCTAGCGGGGGGGGAGCAGTTCTTC. Drawing the rest from reference TRBV2 and TRBJ2-1, the complete variable domain is EPEVTQTPSHQVTQMGQEVILRCVPISNHLYFYWYRQILGQKVEFLVSFYNNEISEKSEIFDDQFSVERPDGSNFTLKIRSTKLEDSAMYFCASYGLAGGEQFFGPGTRLTVL.

This clonotype was seen many times. This chain uses TRBV28 with TRBJ1-1, with D possibly being TRBD1 (6 bases). CDR1 is MDHEN and CDR2 is SYDVKM in the germline V gene. V gave up 2 bases and J gave up 10 bases, with 17 bases separating them. This CDR3 contains 14 residues. This CDR3 reads CASSLRDTRSVAFF. CDR3 DNA: TGTGCCAGCAGTTTAAGGGACACGCGTAGCGTAGCTTTCTTT.

This clonotype was detected many times. The chain has TRBV7-2 and TRBJ2-1, with no clear D. Deletions cut 2 bases from V and 8 bases from J, with 7 bases between. This CDR3 is 12 amino acids long. Germline V gene sequence: CDR1 SGHTA, CDR2 FQGNSA. CDR3 protein: CASSLSSDEQFF. CDR3 sequence (DNA): TGTGCCAGCAGCTTAAGTTCGGATGAGCAGTTCTTC.

This clonotype was counted a single time. A far larger clone is one nucleotide away, so this likely arose from a read error. V is TRBV2 and J is TRBJ2-1; no reliable D call. CDR1 and CDR2 from the germline V gene are SNHLY and FYNNEI. V lost 5 bases to trimming and J lost 0 bases, with 14 bases between them. The CDR3 length is 16 residues. The CDR3 bases are TGTGCCAGCAGTTCGCCTAACTCTAGCTCCTACAATGAGCAGTTCTTC. Translated: CASSSPNSSSYNEQFF.

V and J are TRBV6-2 or TRBV6-3 and TRBJ2-7, with D unclear. V was shortened by 0 bases and J by 7 bases, with 16 bases between the two germline ends. This CDR3 has 15 residues. Germline lookup yields CDR1 MNHEY and CDR2 SVGEGT. CDR3 coding DNA: TGTGCCAGCAGTTACTCGAGCTCGGGCTATACGGAGCAGTACTTC. Its translation: CASSYSSSGYTEQYF.

This clonotype was counted many times. This sequence joins TRBV11-2 and TRBJ1-3, with D tentatively TRBD1 (5 bases). The CDR3 runs to 13 residues. In germline, CDR1 is SGHAT, CDR2 FQNNGV. Trimming took 5 bases from V and 3 from J, leaving 8 bases between them. The CDR3 nucleotides are TGTGCCAGCAGCCTAGGGGTTGGAAACACCATATATTTT. Its protein product is CASSLGVGNTIYF.

J is TRBJ1-3 and V is TRBV4-1, with a weak D call TRBD1 (6 bases). The ends were cut back, 3 bases at V and 0 bases at J, with 9 bases in the middle. The CDR3 totals 15 residues. CDR1 and CDR2 from the germline V gene are MGHRA and YSYEKL. CDR3 region: CASSHGQSSGNTIYF. The CDR3 bases are TGCGCCAGCAGCCATGGACAGAGCTCTGGAAACACCATATATTTT.

V gene TRBV11-2 combines with J gene TRBJ1-1; a possible D gene is TRBD1 (5 bases). Per the germline V gene, CDR1 is SGHAT and CDR2 is FQNNGV. V lost 4 bases and J lost 7, with 13 bases in between. The CDR3 covers 13 residues. CDR3 region: CASSSGTVIEAFF. The CDR3 nucleotides read TGTGCCAGCAGCTCCGGGACGGTTATTGAAGCTTTCTTT.

This clonotype was picked up many times. This chain joins TRBV19 and TRBJ2-2, with TRBD1 matching over 8 bases. Germline CDR1 reads LNHDA; CDR2 reads SQIVND (reference sequence). After removal of 8 bases from V and 0 bases from J, the junction contained 11 bases not matched to a gene. The CDR3 extends over 17 amino acids. The CDR3 bases are TGTGCCAGTCCCCACCGGGACAGGAAAACGAACACCGGGGAGCTGTTTTTT. It is translated as CASPHRDRKTNTGELFF. The variable domain in full, completed from reference TRBV19 and TRBJ2-2, reads DGGITQSPKYLFRKEGQNVTLSCEQNLNHDAMYWYRQDPGQGLRLIYYSQIVNDFQKGDIAEGYSVSREKKESFPLTVTSAQKNPTAFYLCASPHRDRKTNTGELFFGEGSRLTVL.

This chain uses TRBV20-1 with TRBJ1-5; 7 nucleotides align to TRBD1. Germline CDR1 reads DFQATT; CDR2 reads SNEGSKA (reference sequence). V shed 6 bases and J 0 bases; nucleotides not matched to a gene: 5. This CDR3 has 14 amino acids. CDR3 coding DNA: TGCAGTGCAAGGGACAGTTATAGCAATCAGCCCCAGCATTTT. Protein: CSARDSYSNQPQHF.